The entry below describes one T cell receptor (beta chain). The repertoire was sequenced with immunoSEQ multiplex PCR; TCRdb's copy has only in-frame clones and lacks some. The data show 97,000 or so clones, just over 90% seen once. These data belong to a study of control samples from healthy donors and cancer patients. CDR1 and CDR2 (germline): KGHDR, SFDVKD. V dropped 3 bases and J dropped 11 bases, with 19 bases sitting between them. There are 16 residues in the CDR3. This TCR derives from a woman between 18 and 30 years old in good health. Sequenced material: blood. The chain recombines TRBV24-1 with TRBJ1-6, with D tentatively TRBD1 (6 bases). The DNA of the CDR3 is TGTGCCACCAGTGATCCAAGGGACGGACAGAGTCCACCCCTCCACTTT. Residues: CATSDPRDGQSPPLHF.